These 2 T cell receptor beta chains were all obtained from the same sample, sequenced in a study of molecular identifiers for immune sequencing clone quantification. TCRdb passed the PCR reads through MiXCR, listing each CDR3 protein once. The table records about 68,000 distinct CDR3 sequences, 18% of them present only once. Sequencing was performed on naive CD8+ T cells from blood, with Jurkat cell RNA spiked in. Subset in this sample: FACS-sorted CD8+CD4-CCR7+CD45RA+ naive T cells. The receptors here all came from a human donor in good health. Some libraries in this study had Jurkat cell RNA spiked in.

As concerns this clonotype: A much larger clone differs by one base, so this may be a read error. The CDR3 coding sequence is TGCGCCAGCAGCCAGTTCGAGGCAGTAGGCGAGCAGTACTTC. Amino acid sequence: CASSQFEAVGEQYF. V and J are TRBV4-3 and TRBJ2-7; no definite D call. This CDR3 region has 14 residues. Between the trimmed V and J ends, which lost 3 bases and 6 bases, there was a span of 15 bases. Germline CDR1 reads LGHNA; CDR2 reads YSLEER.

Regarding this clonotype: A read error is possible here, since a much larger clone lies one base away. The rearrangement joins TRBV7-9 to TRBJ2-3, with 14 bases that match TRBD2. V lost 8 bases and J lost 0; bases outside the gene matches: 10. From germline, CDR1 is SEHNR and CDR2 FQNEAQ (reference sequence). This CDR3 spans 18 amino acids. As DNA, the CDR3 is TGTGCCAGCGGCTCCGGGACTAGCGGGAGCTGGAGCACAGATACGCAGTATTTT. It encodes CASGSGTSGSWSTDTQYF.